These 18 T cell receptor beta chains came from one sample sequenced in a study of control samples from healthy donors and cancer patients. The repertoire was sequenced with immunoSEQ multiplex PCR; TCRdb's copy has only in-frame clones and lacks some. The sample holds some 150,000 clones, over 85% seen once. The sample was blood. The receptors come from a woman aged 60-70 years in good health.

This rearrangement joins TRBV6-1 to TRBJ1-5, with a weak D call TRBD1 (6 bases). Germline CDR1 is MNHNS and CDR2 is SASEGT. Between the trimmed V and J ends, which lost 3 bases and 4 bases, there was a span of 25 bases. This CDR3 contains 19 residues. The CDR3 DNA reads as TGTGCCAGCAGTGATTTTGCCAGGGGACTCCTCTTAGGAAATCAGCCCCAGCATTTT. It yields the protein CASSDFARGLLLGNQPQHF.

The rearrangement uses TRBV7-2 and TRBJ2-7; D possibly corresponds to TRBD1 (5 bases). Trimming took off 5 bases at V and 4 bases at J, with 12 bases between the two ends. The CDR3 length is 13 residues. Germline lookup yields CDR1 SGHTA and CDR2 FQGNSA. The CDR3 spells CASSTQVGYEQYF. DNA for the CDR3: TGTGCCAGCAGCACACAGGTTGGGTACGAGCAGTACTTC.

The V and J genes are TRBV7-9 and TRBJ2-3; 9 bases are a match to TRBD1. This CDR3 region has 15 residues. Germline values: CDR1 SEHNR, CDR2 FQNEAQ (reference sequence). V lost 3 bases to trimming and J lost 4 bases; unmatched junction nucleotides: 5. The CDR3 coding sequence is TGTGCCAGCAGCTTGGAACAGGGGGCGGCAGATACGCAGTATTTT. As protein: CASSLEQGAADTQYF.

About this clone itself: The sample carries other DNA sequences with the same CDR3. CDR3 protein: CASSLGAGGPVETQYF. The CDR3 DNA reads as TGCGCCAGCAGCTTGGGCGCGGGGGGGCCAGTGGAGACCCAGTACTTC. J is TRBJ2-5 and V is TRBV5-1; 9 bases fit TRBD2. Germline loops: CDR1 SGHRS, CDR2 YFSETQ. The CDR3 covers 16 residues. Losses at the gene ends were 0 bases for V and 5 bases for J; bases not matched to a gene: 8.

This chain links TRBV3-1 (or the pseudogene TRBV3-2) with TRBJ2-7; D gene uncertain. Germline V gene lookup returns CDR1 LGHDT and CDR2 YNNKEL (reference sequence). The V gene lost 1 base and the J gene lost 1 base, with 8 bases spanning the gap. CDR3 length: 14 residues. The CDR3 loop is CASSQGPGSYEQYF. The DNA for the CDR3 is TGTGCCAGCAGCCAAGGGCCAGGTTCCTACGAGCAGTACTTC.

The chain employs TRBV7-2 and TRBJ1-1; D may be TRBD1 (5 bases). Trimming took 3 bases from V and 0 from J, leaving 8 bases between them. CDR1 is SGHTA, CDR2 FQGNSA, per germline. This CDR3 is 14 amino acids long. As DNA, the CDR3 is TGTGCCAGCAGCTTTTCAGGGCTGAACACTGAAGCTTTCTTT. Translating it yields CASSFSGLNTEAFF.

The chain links TRBV4-3 to TRBJ1-4; D is uncertain. The CDR3 is 17 residues long. Trimming shortened V by 0 bases and J by 0 bases, and 11 bases separated the two germline ends. Germline CDR1 and CDR2: LGHNA and YSLEER. The CDR3 protein is CASSQEPAQATNEKLFF. For the CDR3, the DNA is TGCGCCAGCAGCCAAGAACCAGCTCAAGCAACTAATGAAAAACTGTTTTTT.

J is TRBJ2-3 and V is TRBV5-1, with D hard to call. Trimming removed 2 bases from V and 2 bases from J, with 12 bases in between. The CDR3 contains 15 residues. Germline V gives CDR1 SGHRS, CDR2 YFSETQ. The CDR3 DNA reads TGCGCCAGCAGCTTTAGTGGCAGCCTCACAGATACGCAGTATTTT. As protein: CASSFSGSLTDTQYF.

V is TRBV9 and J is TRBJ1-6; the D gene is possibly TRBD1 (5 bases). The CDR3 consists of 14 residues. Trimming stripped 4 bases from V and 6 bases from J, with 11 bases between. Germline CDR1 SGDLS, CDR2 YYNGEE. CDR3 nucleotides: TGTGCCAGCAGCCTCCGGGACTTTAATTCACCCCTCCACTTT. Translation: CASSLRDFNSPLHF. Full variable domain (missing parts from reference TRBV9 and TRBJ1-6): DSGVTQTPKHLITATGQRVTLRCSPRSGDLSVYWYQQSLDQGLQFLIQYYNGEERAKGNILERFSAQQFPDLHSELNLSSLELGDSALYFCASSLRDFNSPLHFGNGTRLTVT.

This clone was recorded only once. The chain links TRBV3-1 (or the pseudogene TRBV3-2) to TRBJ2-7; TRBD1 matches at 7 bases. CDR1 is LGHDT and CDR2 is YNNKEL in the germline V gene (reference sequence). V lost 1 base, J lost 3 bases, and 3 bases stayed unmatched. The CDR3 contains 14 residues. For the CDR3, the DNA is TGTGCCAGCAGCCAAGCGACAGGGAACTACGAGCAGTACTTC. It specifies CASSQATGNYEQYF.

The V call is TRBV7-9, the J call TRBJ2-1, with 9 bases matching TRBD1. The trim removed 5 bases at V and 3 bases at J, leaving 11 bases unmatched. The CDR3 is 17 amino acids. Germline V lookup: CDR1 SEHNR, CDR2 FQNEAQ (reference sequence). The CDR3: CASSPPIRTGVYNEQFF. The CDR3 DNA reads as TGTGCCAGCAGCCCTCCCATTAGGACAGGGGTCTACAATGAGCAGTTCTTC.

This rearrangement joins TRBV19 to TRBJ2-3; 8 bases are shared with TRBD1. The CDR3 length is 15 residues. Germline-derived CDR1 and CDR2 are LNHDA and SQIVND (reference sequence). The V and J ends lost 7 bases and 4 bases, in that order; junction bases with no gene match: 10. Here the CDR3 reads CASIPPGGNADTQYF. CDR3 nucleotides: TGTGCCAGTATCCCGCCAGGGGGCAATGCAGATACGCAGTATTTT. Full variable domain (remainder filled in from reference TRBV19 and TRBJ2-3): DGGITQSPKYLFRKEGQNVTLSCEQNLNHDAMYWYRQDPGQGLRLIYYSQIVNDFQKGDIAEGYSVSREKKESFPLTVTSAQKNPTAFYLCASIPPGGNADTQYFGPGTRLTVL.

This chain links TRBV6-2 or TRBV6-3 with TRBJ2-7; D is undetermined. The length of the CDR3 is 12 residues. The germline gives CDR1 MNHEY, CDR2 SVGEGT. V lost 5 bases and J lost 3, with 8 bases in between. Here the CDR3 reads CASSNLGYEQYF. The CDR3 DNA is TGTGCCAGCAGTAACTTGGGCTACGAGCAGTACTTC.

V gene TRBV5-6 combines with J gene TRBJ2-7, with TRBD2 matching 8 bases. Per germline, CDR1 SGHDT and CDR2 YYEEEE. Trimming at V came to 0 bases and at J to 3 bases, leaving 5 bases not matched to a gene. The CDR3 length is 15 residues. The CDR3 coding sequence is TGTGCCAGCAGCTTGGAGAGACTAGCGTTCTACGAGCAGTACTTC. It translates to CASSLERLAFYEQYF.

The V gene is TRBV12-5, the J gene TRBJ2-2, with D unclear. CDR3 length: 15 residues. Germline CDR1 is LGHNT and CDR2 is FRNRAP. V gave up 0 bases and J gave up 3 bases, with 8 bases separating them. The CDR3 DNA reads as TGTGCTAGTGGTTTGGTAGTCGTCGACACCGGGGAGCTGTTTTTT. It translates to CASGLVVVDTGELFF.

This chain uses TRBV18 with TRBJ1-5; 7 nucleotides agree with TRBD1. The V segment lost 0 bases and the J segment 7 bases; nucleotides outside the gene matches: 6. The CDR3 consists of 15 residues. Germline V gene data show CDR1 as KGHSH and CDR2 as LQKENI. CDR3 loop: CASSPPGQFRQPQHF. The CDR3 DNA follows: TGTGCCAGCTCACCACCGGGACAGTTCCGACAGCCCCAGCATTTT.

The V gene is TRBV6-5, the J gene TRBJ1-2, with 8 bases identical to TRBD1. Losses at the gene ends were 6 bases for V and 14 bases for J; bases not matched to a gene: 14. Looked up from germline, CDR1 is MNHEY and CDR2 is SVGAGI. The CDR3 extends over 13 amino acids. The chain's CDR3 is CASRPLDRGRGTF. CDR3 nucleotide sequence: TGTGCCAGCAGGCCCCTTGACAGGGGAAGAGGGACCTTC.

This rearrangement joins TRBV6-5 to TRBJ1-5, with D possibly TRBD1 on 6 matching bases. Germline V gene data show CDR1 as MNHEY and CDR2 as SVGAGI. V was pared by 6 bases and J by 0 bases, with 12 bases between. The CDR3 is 15 amino acids. In DNA, the CDR3 is TGTGCCAGCAGAAAACAGGGTCATAGCAATCAGCCCCAGCATTTT. Its translation: CASRKQGHSNQPQHF.